This T cell receptor (beta chain) is from a study of beta chain features in type 1 diabetes. Germline CDR1 is GTSNPN and CDR2 is SVGIG (reference sequence). This CDR3 has 16 amino acids. Trimming removed 8 bases at V and 5 bases at J, with 25 bases between. Study-level points and caveats: TCRB CDR3s were moderately but significantly shorter in Type 1 diabetes patients in all four CD4+ subsets.

As to this clone: Its antigen remains unidentified.

Expressed TCRB transcripts were sequenced because the entire RNA isolate underwent reverse transcription. The method was immunoSEQ multiplex PCR; TCRdb's version includes in-frame clones alone and lacks a portion of them. The table shows around 40,000 clones, with 66% occurring only once. The rearrangement uses TRBV30 and TRBJ2-1, with D maybe TRBD1 (6 bases). The sample consisted of Tregs from blood. The receptor was derived from a woman between 18 and 29 years old with type 1 diabetes. The CDR3 region has the DNA TGTGCCCGGACGACCTATCAGGGGAAACCTAACAATGAGCAGTTCTTC. This encodes CARTTYQGKPNNEQFF.